This T cell receptor (beta chain) was sequenced for a study of shared clonotypes between healthy human individuals. Findings of the study overall: Lower generation probabilities were found for non-shared clonotypes than for those shared by all four donors.

The CDR3 is 15 residues long. V trimming: 4 bases; J trimming: 8 bases; junction bases outside the gene matches: 2. Germline V gives CDR1 MNHEY, CDR2 SMNVEV (reference sequence). TCRdb keeps only in-frame clones here, not all; method: immunoSEQ multiplex PCR. The sample contains around 650,000 clones, roughly 96% of which appear only once. For this clone: Its target is unknown.

Naivety among CD8 cells was defined by CD45RO negativity and positive CCR7 selection, thereby excluding terminally differentiated effector memory CD45RA+ cells. Caucasian adults residing in Nashville, Tennessee made up all the donors. This receptor was identified in a woman aged 30 to 39 in good health. J is TRBJ2-2 and V is TRBV27; 15 bases agree with TRBD2. Sequenced: naive CD8+ T cells sorted from blood. CDR3 nucleotide sequence: TGTGCCAGCAGTTCAGGGACTAGCGGGAGGGGGGAGCTGTTTTTT. It is translated as CASSSGTSGRGELFF.